These T cell receptor beta chains were read from a single sample in a study of response to subunit inactivated influenza vaccine. MiXCR was run by TCRdb on the RT-PCR reads, yielding one entry per CDR3 protein. The sample consists of 530,000 or so distinct CDR3 sequences, 13% to 15% of them appearing once. The source was PBMCs from blood, collected roughly 13 days after vaccination. These TCRs come from a man aged 45-60 years who received an inactivated influenza vaccine. CDR3s include the opening cysteine and the closing phenylalanine or tryptophan. The D gene is left open where the match is weak. The size entry is marked missing in some rows and otherwise reads once, few, many or a size class.

clone_size,v_call,cdr3_length,d_call,j_call,cdr3_aa,cdr3_nt
.,TRBV12-3/TRBV12-4,14,.,TRBJ2-2,CASRPGERTGELFF,TGTGCCAGCAGACCCGGGGAGCGCACCGGGGAGCTGTTTTTT
.,TRBV20-1,15,TRBD2,TRBJ2-2,CSARGRSGSAGELFF,TGCAGTGCTAGAGGGCGTAGCGGGAGTGCCGGGGAGCTGTTTTTT
few,TRBV7-2,15,TRBD1,TRBJ2-1,CASSPGDRSYNEQFF,TGTGCCAGCAGCCCGGGGGACAGGAGCTACAATGAGCAGTTCTTC
few,TRBV29-1,12,.,TRBJ2-2,CSVLGLSGELFF,TGCAGCGTGTTAGGTTTGAGCGGGGAGCTGTTTTTT
.,TRBV20-1,12,.,TRBJ2-7,CSASQDTYEQYF,TGCAGTGCTAGTCAGGACACCTACGAGCAGTACTTC
.,TRBV4-2,16,TRBD2,TRBJ2-1,CASSRPTSGSPYEQFF,TGTGCCAGCAGCCGACCGACTAGCGGGAGTCCGTATGAGCAGTTCTTC
few,TRBV7-2,16,.,TRBJ2-3,CASSYTTRGITDTQYF,TGTGCCAGCAGCTACACCACTCGTGGGATCACAGATACGCAGTATTTT
few,TRBV6-2/TRBV6-3,18,.,TRBJ1-1,CASSYLLGPEKGDTEAFF,TGTGCCAGCAGTTACCTCCTGGGACCGGAGAAGGGGGACACTGAAGCTTTCTTT
.,TRBV20-1,14,.,TRBJ1-5,CSARGGGDNQPQHF,TGCAGTGCTAGGGGGGGAGGGGACAATCAGCCCCAGCATTTT
many,TRBV7-9,17,.,TRBJ2-3,CASSSRVDQGRTDTQYF,TGTGCCAGCAGCAGTCGGGTCGATCAGGGACGGACAGATACGCAGTATTTT
many,TRBV12-3/TRBV12-4,15,TRBD2,TRBJ2-1,CASRGLAGSYNEQFF,TGTGCCAGCAGGGGACTAGCGGGATCTTACAATGAGCAGTTCTTC
many,TRBV20-1,13,.,TRBJ2-3,CSAEVSSTDTQYF,TGCAGTGCCGAAGTCTCTAGCACAGATACGCAGTATTTT
few,TRBV3-1,15,.,TRBJ2-1,CASSPYRGGTDEQFF,TGTGCCAGCAGCCCATACAGGGGTGGGACTGATGAGCAGTTCTTC
.,TRBV7-2,14,TRBD2,TRBJ2-7,CASSVWAGGREQYF,TGTGCCAGCAGCGTATGGGCCGGGGGGAGGGAGCAGTACTTC
.,TRBV7-9,15,TRBD2,TRBJ2-1,CASSMTSGGGNEQFF,TGTGCCAGCAGCATGACTAGCGGGGGGGGCAATGAGCAGTTCTTC
many,TRBV7-2,13,TRBD2,TRBJ2-1,CASSSGIYNEQFF,TGTGCCAGCAGTAGCGGGATCTACAATGAGCAGTTCTTC
few,TRBV29-1,13,.,TRBJ2-5,CSVEAGIDETQYF,TGCAGCGTTGAAGCAGGGATTGATGAGACCCAGTACTTC
.,TRBV3-1,12,.,TRBJ1-2,CASSHGEYDYTF,TGTGCCAGCAGCCACGGTGAATATGACTACACCTTC
.,TRBV7-8,17,.,TRBJ2-3,CASSLGGPGSYTDTQYF,TGTGCCAGCAGCTTAGGGGGGCCCGGATCCTACACAGATACGCAGTATTTT
.,TRBV5-1,15,.,TRBJ2-5,CASSLAGTDLETQYF,TGCGCCAGCAGCTTGGCCGGGACGGATTTAGAGACCCAGTACTTC
.,TRBV7-2,14,.,TRBJ2-7,CASSLRLSFDEQYF,TGTGCCAGCAGCTTAAGGCTTTCGTTCGACGAGCAGTACTTC
few,TRBV20-1,14,.,TRBJ1-5,CSARDHGGGKPQHF,TGCAGTGCTAGAGATCACGGGGGCGGGAAGCCCCAGCATTTT
.,TRBV18,14,.,TRBJ2-5,CASSPNRNQETQYF,TGTGCCAGCTCACCAAACAGGAACCAAGAGACCCAGTACTTC
.,TRBV27,16,.,TRBJ1-1,CASTLVAGHLNTEAFF,TGTGCCAGCACTTTAGTAGCCGGACACCTGAACACTGAAGCTTTCTTT
few,TRBV10-3,14,.,TRBJ2-5,CAISGLGGDETQYF,TGTGCCATCAGTGGGTTGGGGGGCGATGAGACCCAGTACTTC
many,TRBV5-1,15,.,TRBJ2-3,CASSSRQGSTDTQYF,TGCGCCAGCAGCTCCCGGCAGGGGAGCACAGATACGCAGTATTTT
.,TRBV7-9,16,TRBD1,TRBJ2-2,CASSLLRQGATGELFF,TGTGCCAGCAGCTTATTACGACAGGGGGCGACCGGGGAGCTGTTTTTT
.,TRBV25-1,14,.,TRBJ1-1,CASSYGFGGTEAFF,TGTGCCAGCAGTTACGGGTTTGGCGGCACTGAAGCTTTCTTT
many,TRBV12-3/TRBV12-4,15,.,TRBJ1-5,CASSSQGVGNQPQHF,TGTGCCAGCAGCTCCCAAGGGGTTGGCAATCAGCCCCAGCATTTT
.,TRBV5-1,13,.,TRBJ2-3,CASSDGTTDTQYF,TGCGCCAGCAGCGATGGAACCACAGATACGCAGTATTTT
.,TRBV4-1,14,.,TRBJ2-7,CASSQNSVGYEQYF,TGCGCCAGCAGCCAAAACTCTGTCGGCTACGAGCAGTACTTC
few,TRBV6-2/TRBV6-3,13,.,TRBJ2-1,CASSLQFRNEQFF,TGTGCCAGCAGTCTCCAATTCCGGAATGAGCAGTTCTTC
few,TRBV15,14,TRBD2,TRBJ2-5,CATSLPSGTETQYF,TGTGCCACCTCGCTCCCTAGCGGGACTGAGACCCAGTACTTC
few,TRBV28,10,.,TRBJ1-2,CASMGYGYTF,TGTGCCAGCATGGGGTATGGCTACACCTTC
few,TRBV6-2/TRBV6-3,15,TRBD1,TRBJ2-7,CASRFGQGLHYEQYF,TGTGCCAGCAGGTTCGGACAGGGCCTACACTACGAGCAGTACTTC
.,TRBV10-3,18,TRBD1,TRBJ2-7,CAISELGTGGAFSYEQYF,TGTGCCATCAGTGAGCTCGGGACAGGGGGTGCCTTTTCCTACGAGCAGTACTTC
many,TRBV7-9,15,.,TRBJ2-3,CASSGLLDGTDTQYF,TGTGCCAGCAGCGGTCTCTTGGACGGCACAGATACGCAGTATTTT
.,TRBV7-8,16,.,TRBJ2-3,CASSRTTDRDTDTQYF,TGTGCCAGCAGCCGGACTACTGACAGGGACACAGATACGCAGTATTTT
many,TRBV12-3/TRBV12-4,13,.,TRBJ2-5,CASSLGEAETQYF,TGTGCCAGCAGTTTGGGGGAGGCAGAGACCCAGTACTTC
many,TRBV28,16,.,TRBJ2-4,CASSGRGPLAKNIQYF,TGTGCCAGCAGTGGCCGGGGGCCACTAGCCAAAAACATTCAGTACTTC
.,TRBV5-1,15,.,TRBJ1-5,CASSPGARSNQPQHF,TGCGCCAGCAGCCCCGGGGCCAGGAGCAATCAGCCCCAGCATTTT
few,TRBV7-8,15,TRBD1,TRBJ2-1,CASSPGTGGYYEQFF,TGTGCCAGCAGCCCCGGGACAGGGGGCTATTATGAGCAGTTCTTC
many,TRBV20-1,15,TRBD2,TRBJ2-1,CSAPPAAGVINEQFF,TGCAGTGCTCCACCGGCAGCGGGAGTGATTAATGAGCAGTTCTTC
.,TRBV21-1,13,.,TRBJ2-7,CASNRDREHEQYF,TGTGCCAGCAACAGGGACAGGGAGCACGAGCAGTACTTC
many,TRBV4-3,17,.,TRBJ1-2,CASSQDHGGRRFNGYTF,TGCGCCAGCAGCCAAGACCACGGAGGTCGAAGGTTCAATGGCTACACCTTC
many,TRBV2,13,.,TRBJ2-7,CASSVQVSYEQYF,TGTGCCAGCAGTGTGCAGGTTTCCTACGAGCAGTACTTC
many,TRBV20-1,16,.,TRBJ2-7,CSARDLLSETFYEQYF,TGCAGTGCTAGAGATCTCTTGTCCGAAACCTTCTACGAGCAGTACTTC
.,TRBV4-3,16,.,TRBJ2-5,CASSQDLAAGQETQYF,TGCGCCAGCAGCCAAGATCTGGCGGCAGGGCAAGAGACCCAGTACTTC
.,TRBV7-9,14,TRBD1,TRBJ2-7,CASRFGQGPYEQYF,TGTGCCAGCAGATTCGGACAGGGGCCATACGAGCAGTACTTC
.,TRBV6-2/TRBV6-3,12,.,TRBJ2-3,CASSSPKNTQYF,TGTGCCAGCAGCTCGCCTAAAAATACGCAGTATTTT
many,TRBV11-2,14,.,TRBJ1-1,CASSLRQGGTEAFF,TGTGCCAGCAGTTTAAGGCAGGGCGGCACTGAAGCTTTCTTT
few,TRBV5-1,14,TRBD2,TRBJ2-1,CASRTSGSYNEQFF,TGCGCCAGCAGGACTAGCGGTTCCTACAATGAGCAGTTCTTC
few,TRBV12-3/TRBV12-4,15,TRBD1,TRBJ2-3,CASSLDRGPTDTQYF,TGTGCCAGCAGTCTTGACAGGGGGCCCACAGATACGCAGTATTTT
many,TRBV27,14,TRBD2,TRBJ2-3,CASSLTSGLGTQYF,TGTGCCAGCAGTTTGACTAGCGGCCTAGGGACGCAGTATTTT
few,TRBV7-9,13,.,TRBJ2-3,CASDSGITDTQYF,TGTGCCAGCGACAGTGGGATCACAGATACGCAGTATTTT
many,TRBV5-1,16,TRBD2,TRBJ2-1,CASSLWAGGSYNEQFF,TGCGCCAGCAGCTTGTGGGCGGGAGGCTCCTACAATGAGCAGTTCTTC